What follows describes a single T cell receptor (beta chain). Amplification of TCR beta CDR3 regions used RNA as the template. Primed by the HTBI set, a first-round RT-PCR was run on the TCR CDR3. TCRdb ran MiXCR on the multiplex PCR reads and lists one entry per CDR3 protein. The repertoire holds approximately 380,000 distinct CDR3 sequences, with around a sixth as singletons. This sample was taken from a study of T cells in Graves' hyperthyroidism and ophthalmopathy. Each diagnosis was grounded in clinical symptoms, serum thyroxine and TRAb, thyroid ultrasound, and orbital computed tomography. The CDR3 consists of 14 residues. The J segment lost 1 base and the V segment lost 1 base, leaving 0 bases of the junction unmatched. From germline, CDR1 is DFQATT and CDR2 SNEGSKA (reference sequence).

The sequenced sample consisted of blood. The source of this sequence is a young man with Graves' ophthalmopathy. The chain joins TRBV20-1 to TRBJ2-2; 7 bases are a match to TRBD2. The DNA for the CDR3 is TGCAGTGCTAGAGCTAGCGGGAACACCGGGGAGCTGTTTTTT. It codes for CSARASGNTGELFF.